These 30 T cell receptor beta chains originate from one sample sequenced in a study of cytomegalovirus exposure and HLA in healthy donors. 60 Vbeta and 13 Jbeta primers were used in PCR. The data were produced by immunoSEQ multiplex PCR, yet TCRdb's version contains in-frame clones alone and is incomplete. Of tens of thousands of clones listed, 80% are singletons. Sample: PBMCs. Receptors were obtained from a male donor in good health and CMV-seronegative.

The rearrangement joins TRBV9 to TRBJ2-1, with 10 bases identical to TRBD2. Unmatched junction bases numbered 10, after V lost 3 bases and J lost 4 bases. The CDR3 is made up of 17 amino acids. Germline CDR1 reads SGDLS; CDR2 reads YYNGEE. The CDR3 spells CASSASGVAGGYNEQFF. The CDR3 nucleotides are TGTGCCAGCAGCGCATCAGGGGTAGCGGGGGGATACAATGAGCAGTTCTTC.

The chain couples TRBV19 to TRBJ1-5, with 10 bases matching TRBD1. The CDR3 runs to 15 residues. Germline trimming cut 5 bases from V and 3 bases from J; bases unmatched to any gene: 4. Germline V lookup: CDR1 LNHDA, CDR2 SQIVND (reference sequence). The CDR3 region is CASSQTGGINQPQHF. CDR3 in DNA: TGTGCCAGTAGTCAGACAGGGGGCATCAATCAGCCCCAGCATTTT.

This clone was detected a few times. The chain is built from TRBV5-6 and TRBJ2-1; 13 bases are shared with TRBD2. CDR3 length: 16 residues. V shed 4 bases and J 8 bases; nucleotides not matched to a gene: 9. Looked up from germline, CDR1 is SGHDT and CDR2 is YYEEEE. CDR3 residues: CASSRLGLAGVHEQFF. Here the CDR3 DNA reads TGTGCCAGCAGCAGACTCGGACTAGCGGGAGTACATGAGCAGTTCTTC.

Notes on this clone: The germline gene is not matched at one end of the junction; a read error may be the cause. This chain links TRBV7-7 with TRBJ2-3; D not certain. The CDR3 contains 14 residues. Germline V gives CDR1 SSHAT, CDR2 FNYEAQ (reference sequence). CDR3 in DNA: TGTGCTAGCAGCTTGAGGATCGGCACAGATACGCAGTATTTT. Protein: CASSLRIGTDTQYF.

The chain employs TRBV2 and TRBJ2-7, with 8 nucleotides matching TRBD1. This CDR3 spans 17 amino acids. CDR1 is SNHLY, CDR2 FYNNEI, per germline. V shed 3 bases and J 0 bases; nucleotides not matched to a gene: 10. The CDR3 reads CASSETPRTGSSYEQYF. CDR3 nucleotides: TGTGCCAGCAGTGAGACACCCAGGACAGGGAGCTCCTACGAGCAGTACTTC.

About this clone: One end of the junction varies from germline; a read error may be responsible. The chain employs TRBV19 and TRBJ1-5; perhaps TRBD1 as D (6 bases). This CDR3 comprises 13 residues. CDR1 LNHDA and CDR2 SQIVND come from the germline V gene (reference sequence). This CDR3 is CASSFNRDQPQNF. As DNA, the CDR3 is TGTGCCAGTAGCTTCAACAGGGACCAGCCCCAGAATTTT.

The CDR3 bases are TGCGCCAGCAGAACCAGCTGGAGCTCCTATAATTCACCCCTCCACTTT. This codes for CASRTSWSSYNSPLHF. V gene TRBV4-1 combines with J gene TRBJ1-6; D unclear. CDR1 MGHRA and CDR2 YSYEKL come from the germline V gene. V lost 6 bases, J lost 0 bases, and 12 bases lay in between. The CDR3 runs to 16 residues.

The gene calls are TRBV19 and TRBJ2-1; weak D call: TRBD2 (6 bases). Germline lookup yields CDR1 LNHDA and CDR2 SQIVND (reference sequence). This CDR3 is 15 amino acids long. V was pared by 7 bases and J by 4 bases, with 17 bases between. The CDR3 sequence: CASTNRGTLYNEQFF. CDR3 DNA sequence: TGTGCCAGTACTAACCGCGGGACTCTTTACAATGAGCAGTTCTTC.

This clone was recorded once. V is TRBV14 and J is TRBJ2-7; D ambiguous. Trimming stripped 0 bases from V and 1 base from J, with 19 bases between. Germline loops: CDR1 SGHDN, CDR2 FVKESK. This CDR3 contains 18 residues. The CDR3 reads CASSQDDPLDTQSYEQYF. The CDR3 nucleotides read TGTGCCAGCAGCCAAGATGATCCTTTAGATACTCAATCCTACGAGCAGTACTTC.

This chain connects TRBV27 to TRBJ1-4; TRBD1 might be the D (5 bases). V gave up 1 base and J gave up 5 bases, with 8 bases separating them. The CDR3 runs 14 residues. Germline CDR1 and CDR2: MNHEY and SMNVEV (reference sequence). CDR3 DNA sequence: TGTGCCAGCAGTTTATTTTGGGGCAATGAAAAACTGTTTTTT. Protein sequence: CASSLFWGNEKLFF.

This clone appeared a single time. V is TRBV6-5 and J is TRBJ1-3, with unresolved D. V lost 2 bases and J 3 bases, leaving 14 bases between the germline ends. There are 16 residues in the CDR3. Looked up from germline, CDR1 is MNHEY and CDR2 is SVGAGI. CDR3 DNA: TGTGCCAGCAGTTACCGACCCCTAGGTTTTGGAAACACCATATATTTT. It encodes CASSYRPLGFGNTIYF.

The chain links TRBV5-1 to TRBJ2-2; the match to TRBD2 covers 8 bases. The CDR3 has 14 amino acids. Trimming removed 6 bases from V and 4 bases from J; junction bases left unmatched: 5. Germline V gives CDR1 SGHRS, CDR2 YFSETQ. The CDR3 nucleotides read TGCGCCAGCACGACGGCGGGAGGCACCGGGGAGCTGTTTTTT. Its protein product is CASTTAGGTGELFF.

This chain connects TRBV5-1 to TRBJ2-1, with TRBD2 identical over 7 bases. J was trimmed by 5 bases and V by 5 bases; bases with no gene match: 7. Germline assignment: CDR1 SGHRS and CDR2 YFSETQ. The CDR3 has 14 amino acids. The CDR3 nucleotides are TGCGCCAGCAGAATTAGCGGGCCAAACAATGAGCAGTTCTTC. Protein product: CASRISGPNNEQFF.

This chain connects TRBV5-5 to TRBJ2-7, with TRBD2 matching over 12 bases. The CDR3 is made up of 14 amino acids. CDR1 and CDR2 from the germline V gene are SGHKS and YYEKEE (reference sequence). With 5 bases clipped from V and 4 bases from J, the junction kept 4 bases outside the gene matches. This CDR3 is CASRLAGGPYEQYF. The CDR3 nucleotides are TGTGCCAGCAGGCTAGCGGGAGGGCCTTACGAGCAGTACTTC. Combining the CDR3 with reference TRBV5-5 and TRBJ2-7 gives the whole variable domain DAGVTQSPTHLIKTRGQQVTLRCSPISGHKSVSWYQQVLGQGPQFIFQYYEKEERGRGNFPDRFSARQFPNYSSELNVNALLLGDSALYLCASRLAGGPYEQYFGPGTRLTVT.

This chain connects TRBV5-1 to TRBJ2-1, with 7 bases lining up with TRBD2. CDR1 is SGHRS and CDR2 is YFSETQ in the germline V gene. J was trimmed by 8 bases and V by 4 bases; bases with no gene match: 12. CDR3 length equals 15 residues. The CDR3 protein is CASSPGTIVSDEQFF. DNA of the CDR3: TGCGCCAGCAGCCCCGGGACTATAGTTTCGGATGAGCAGTTCTTC.

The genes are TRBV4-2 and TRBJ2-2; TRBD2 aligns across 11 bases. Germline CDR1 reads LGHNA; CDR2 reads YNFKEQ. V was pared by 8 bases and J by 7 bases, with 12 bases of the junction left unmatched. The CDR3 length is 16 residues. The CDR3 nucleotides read TGTGCCAGCGGGCCCACTAGCGGGGGATGGATCGGGGAGCTGTTTTTT. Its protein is CASGPTSGGWIGELFF.

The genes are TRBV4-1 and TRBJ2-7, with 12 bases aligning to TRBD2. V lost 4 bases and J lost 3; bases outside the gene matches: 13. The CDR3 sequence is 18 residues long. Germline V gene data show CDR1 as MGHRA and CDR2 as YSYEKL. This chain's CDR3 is CASSPTSGTSGPDYEQYF. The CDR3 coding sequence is TGCGCCAGCAGCCCCACTTCTGGGACTAGCGGGCCCGACTACGAGCAGTACTTC.

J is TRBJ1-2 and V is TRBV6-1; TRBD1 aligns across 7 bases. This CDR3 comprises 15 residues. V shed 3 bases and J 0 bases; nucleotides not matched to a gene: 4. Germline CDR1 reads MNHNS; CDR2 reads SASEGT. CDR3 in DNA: TGTGCCAGCAGTGAGTTGACAGGGCCTAACTATGGCTACACCTTC. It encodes CASSELTGPNYGYTF.

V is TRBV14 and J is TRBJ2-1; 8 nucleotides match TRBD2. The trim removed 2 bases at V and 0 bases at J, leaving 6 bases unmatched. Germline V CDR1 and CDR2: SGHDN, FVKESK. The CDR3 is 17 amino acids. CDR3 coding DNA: TGTGCCAGCAGCCAAATGGCGGGAGGCAGCTCCTACAATGAGCAGTTCTTC. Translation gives CASSQMAGGSSYNEQFF. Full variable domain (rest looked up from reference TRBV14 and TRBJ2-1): EAGVTQFPSHSVIEKGQTVTLRCDPISGHDNLYWYRRVMGKEIKFLLHFVKESKQDESGMPNNRFLAERTGGTYSTLKVQPAELEDSGVYFCASSQMAGGSSYNEQFFGPGTRLTVL.

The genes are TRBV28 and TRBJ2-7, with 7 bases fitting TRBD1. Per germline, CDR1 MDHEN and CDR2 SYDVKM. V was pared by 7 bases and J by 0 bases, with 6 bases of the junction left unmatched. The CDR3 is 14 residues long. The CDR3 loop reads CASTPGTVSYEQYF. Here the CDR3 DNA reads TGTGCCAGCACCCCGGGGACAGTCTCCTACGAGCAGTACTTC.

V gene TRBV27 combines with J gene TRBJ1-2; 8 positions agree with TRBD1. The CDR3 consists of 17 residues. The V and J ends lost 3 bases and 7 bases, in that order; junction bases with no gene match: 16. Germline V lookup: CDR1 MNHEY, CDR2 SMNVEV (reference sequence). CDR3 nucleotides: TGTGCCAGCAGTTTGGGGGCAGGGGGCCCCCCCACGGCTGGCTACACCTTC. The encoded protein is CASSLGAGGPPTAGYTF.

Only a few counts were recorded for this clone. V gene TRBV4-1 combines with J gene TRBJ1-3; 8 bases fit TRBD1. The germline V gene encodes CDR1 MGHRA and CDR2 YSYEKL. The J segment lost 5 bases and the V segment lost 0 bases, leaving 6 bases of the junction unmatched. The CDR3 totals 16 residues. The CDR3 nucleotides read TGCGCCAGCAGCCAAGATAAGGCAGGGGGCAGAAACACCATATATTTT. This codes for CASSQDKAGGRNTIYF.

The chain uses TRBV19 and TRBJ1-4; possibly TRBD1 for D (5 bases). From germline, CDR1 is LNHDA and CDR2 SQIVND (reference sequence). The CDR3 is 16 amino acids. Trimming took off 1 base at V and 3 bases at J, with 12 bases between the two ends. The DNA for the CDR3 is TGTGCCAGTAGTATAGGTAGGGGTCGCGCTAATGAAAAACTGTTTTTT. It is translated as CASSIGRGRANEKLFF.

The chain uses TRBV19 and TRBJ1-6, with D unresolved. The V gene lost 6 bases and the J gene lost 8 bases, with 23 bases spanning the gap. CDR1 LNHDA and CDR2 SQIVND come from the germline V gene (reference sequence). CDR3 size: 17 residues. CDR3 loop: CASSFTPLRGGYSPLHF. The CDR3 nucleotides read TGTGCCAGTAGCTTCACCCCTTTAAGAGGAGGATATTCACCCCTCCACTTT.

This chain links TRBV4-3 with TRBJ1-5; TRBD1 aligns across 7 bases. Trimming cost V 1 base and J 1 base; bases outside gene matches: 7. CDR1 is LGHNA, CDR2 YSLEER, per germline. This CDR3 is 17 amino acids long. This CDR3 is CASSQVRQTGSNQPQHF. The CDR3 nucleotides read TGCGCCAGCAGCCAAGTCCGGCAGACAGGGAGCAATCAGCCCCAGCATTTT.

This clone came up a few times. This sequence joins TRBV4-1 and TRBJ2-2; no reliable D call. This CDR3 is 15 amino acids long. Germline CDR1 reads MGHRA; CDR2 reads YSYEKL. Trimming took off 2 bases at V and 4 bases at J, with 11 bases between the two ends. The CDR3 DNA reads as TGCGCCAGCAGCCAAATGGCCCAAAGCACCGGGGAGCTGTTTTTT. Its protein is CASSQMAQSTGELFF.

The CDR3 protein is CASSLELQGVGDRETQYF. CDR3 nucleotides: TGTGCCAGCAGCTTGGAATTGCAGGGGGTGGGTGATAGGGAGACCCAGTACTTC. The chain couples TRBV5-4 to TRBJ2-5; 7 positions agree with TRBD1. After removal of 0 bases from V and 5 bases from J, the junction contained 16 bases not matched to a gene. Per germline, CDR1 SGHNT and CDR2 YYREEE (reference sequence). The CDR3 contains 18 residues.

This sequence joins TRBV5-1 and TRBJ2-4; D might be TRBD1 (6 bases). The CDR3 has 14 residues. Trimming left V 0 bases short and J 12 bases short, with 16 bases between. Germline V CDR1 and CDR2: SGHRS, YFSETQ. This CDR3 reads CASSLDGFIGGQYF. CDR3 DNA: TGCGCCAGCAGCTTGGACGGATTCATAGGGGGTCAGTACTTC.

CDR3 sequence: CATSRFSGSQMAQYF. The DNA for the CDR3 is TGTGCCACCAGCAGATTCTCCGGGTCCCAGATGGCGCAGTATTTT. The chain is built from TRBV15 and TRBJ2-3; no clear D. Trimming stripped 2 bases from V and 10 bases from J, with 19 bases between. The V gene's germline CDR1 is LNHNV and CDR2 YYDKDF (reference sequence). The CDR3 length is 15 residues.

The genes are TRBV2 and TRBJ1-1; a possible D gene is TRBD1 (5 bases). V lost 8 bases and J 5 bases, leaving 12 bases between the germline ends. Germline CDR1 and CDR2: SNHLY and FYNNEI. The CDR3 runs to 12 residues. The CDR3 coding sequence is TGTGCCAGCTGCCGGGGGTGGACTGAAGCTTTCTTT. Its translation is CASCRGWTEAFF. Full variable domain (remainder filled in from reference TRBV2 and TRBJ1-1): EPEVTQTPSHQVTQMGQEVILRCVPISNHLYFYWYRQILGQKVEFLVSFYNNEISEKSEIFDDQFSVERPDGSNFTLKIRSTKLEDSAMYFCASCRGWTEAFFGQGTRLTVV.